The sequence of this TCR beta chain was determined in a study of T cells in Graves' hyperthyroidism and ophthalmopathy. The investigators amplified TCR beta CDR3 regions from RNA transcripts. A set of HTBI primers served as the primers for a first-round RT-PCR of the TCR CDR3. TCRdb used MiXCR to reprocess the multiplex PCR reads, holding one entry per CDR3 protein. Of about 350,000 distinct CDR3 sequences in the sample, roughly 15% were seen once. Patients were excluded because of uncontrolled infection, other autoimmune disease, pregnancy or lactation. Diagnoses rested on clinical symptoms, serum thyroxine and TRAb, thyroid ultrasound and orbital computed tomography. The CDR3 runs 17 residues. Looked up from germline, CDR1 is ENHRY and CDR2 is SYGVKD. Trimming left V 0 bases short and J 0 bases short, with 11 bases between.

The chain combines TRBV10-3 with TRBJ2-2; D gene ambiguous. This TCR came from a woman between 35 and 50 years old with Graves' ophthalmopathy. Sequenced: blood. CDR3 nucleotide sequence: TGTGCCATCAGTGAGTCGAAGGCCAGGACGAACACCGGGGAGCTGTTTTTT. As protein: CAISESKARTNTGELFF.